These T cell receptor beta chains were read from a single sample in a study of CD8 T cells in Susac syndrome. TCRdb re-called the immunoSEQ multiplex PCR reads through MiXCR, storing one row per CDR3 protein. The repertoire holds 100,000 to 150,000 distinct CDR3 sequences, with nearly 95% as singletons. Sequenced sample: CD4+ T cells from PBMCs. Source of these receptors: a human donor in good health. CDR3s include the opening cysteine and the closing phenylalanine or tryptophan. D genes are given only for firm matches. Not every row has a clone size; where given, it reads once, few, many or a size class.

d_gene	v_gene	j_gene	abundance	CDR3nt	CDR3aa
TRBD1	TRBV27	TRBJ1-4	NA	TGTGCCAGCACCGCCGGGACAGGATCTAATGAAAAACTGTTTTTT	CASTAGTGSNEKLFF
NA	TRBV29-1	TRBJ2-3	NA	TGCAGCGCTGACGGGGGCGCAGATACGCAGTATTTT	CSADGGADTQYF
NA	TRBV29-1	TRBJ1-4	NA	TGCAGCGTCCGACACACAACTAATGAAAAACTGTTTTTT	CSVRHTTNEKLFF
NA	TRBV29-1	TRBJ2-4	NA	TGCAGCGTTGGGGGAAGGGACAATAGTAACATTCAGTACTTC	CSVGGRDNSNIQYF
NA	TRBV5-1	TRBJ2-1	NA	TGCGCCAGCAGTGAGTTGAATGAGCAGTTCTTC	CASSELNEQFF
TRBD2	TRBV29-1	TRBJ2-5	NA	TGCAGCGTCCTTAGACTAGCTCAAGAGACCCAGTACTTC	CSVLRLAQETQYF
NA	TRBV3-1	TRBJ2-7	NA	TGTGCCAGCAGCCAAGGAGGTTCCCTGCAGCAGTACTTC	CASSQGGSLQQYF
TRBD1	TRBV7-9	TRBJ1-2	NA	TGTGCCAGCAGCCCCACCCCAGGGGGCAGAGGCTACACCTTC	CASSPTPGGRGYTF
NA	TRBV9	TRBJ2-7	once	TGTGCCAGCAACAACGGCGAATACTCCTACGAGCAGTACTTC	CASNNGEYSYEQYF
TRBD2	TRBV11-2	TRBJ2-3	NA	TGTGCCAGCAGCGTAGCGGGGCAGAGCACAGATACGCAGTATTTT	CASSVAGQSTDTQYF
NA	TRBV24-1	TRBJ1-5	NA	TGTGCCACCAGTATGGGGAATCAGCCCCAGCATTTT	CATSMGNQPQHF
NA	TRBV28	TRBJ2-6	NA	TGTGCCAGCAGCACCGCGCCCAACGTCCTGACTTTC	CASSTAPNVLTF
NA	TRBV3-1	TRBJ1-5	NA	TGTGCCAGCAGCCCTCGCCACGACGGCAATCAGCCCCAGCATTTT	CASSPRHDGNQPQHF
TRBD1	TRBV6-6	TRBJ2-4	NA	TGTGCCAGCACCGGACAGGGTCAGGACATTCAGTACTTC	CASTGQGQDIQYF
TRBD2	TRBV20-1	TRBJ2-7	NA	TGCAGTGCAATGACTAGCGGGATTAACGAGCAGTACTTC	CSAMTSGINEQYF
TRBD1	TRBV20-1	TRBJ2-7	NA	TGCAGTGCTAGAGATCGGAGACAGGGATCGAGGGAGCAGTACTTC	CSARDRRQGSREQYF
TRBD1	TRBV20-1	TRBJ2-1	NA	TGCAGTGGTAGAACGGGACAGGGGACAAATGAGCAGTTCTTC	CSGRTGQGTNEQFF
TRBD2	TRBV29-1	TRBJ2-5	NA	TGCAGCGGGGGCGGGGGGACGGTGGCCCAGTACTTC	CSGGGGTVAQYF
TRBD1	TRBV7-9	TRBJ1-2	NA	TGTGCCAGCAGCTTAGCGCCCGGACAGGGGGCGGCGAACTATGGCTACACCTTC	CASSLAPGQGAANYGYTF
NA	TRBV20-1	TRBJ1-5	NA	TGCAGTGCTAGATCCCGCGATCGGGGAGATCAGCCCCAGCATTTT	CSARSRDRGDQPQHF
TRBD2	TRBV4-2	TRBJ2-5	NA	TGTGCCAGCAGCCCCACAGGGCTAGCGGGAGAGAGAGAGACCCAGTACTTC	CASSPTGLAGERETQYF
NA	TRBV2	TRBJ2-7	NA	TGTGCCAGCAGTCGGGACGGGACCTACGAGCAGTACTTC	CASSRDGTYEQYF
TRBD1	TRBV29-1	TRBJ1-1	NA	TGCAGCTCGGACAGGGATCGGACTGAAGCTTTCTTT	CSSDRDRTEAFF
TRBD1	TRBV20-1	TRBJ1-2	NA	TGCAGTGCTGGACAGGGGGAAAGCTATGGCTACACCTTC	CSAGQGESYGYTF
NA	TRBV24-1	TRBJ2-3	NA	TGTGCCACCAGTGATATAAGGGGCGATAGGAACACAGATACGCAGTATTTT	CATSDIRGDRNTDTQYF
TRBD2	TRBV9	TRBJ2-3	NA	TGTGCCAGCAGCGAGGGACTAGCGAGAGGGACAGATACGCAGTATTTT	CASSEGLARGTDTQYF
TRBD1	TRBV28	TRBJ2-5	once	TGTGCCAGCAGGTGGGACAGGGTCCAAGAGACCCAGTACTTC	CASRWDRVQETQYF